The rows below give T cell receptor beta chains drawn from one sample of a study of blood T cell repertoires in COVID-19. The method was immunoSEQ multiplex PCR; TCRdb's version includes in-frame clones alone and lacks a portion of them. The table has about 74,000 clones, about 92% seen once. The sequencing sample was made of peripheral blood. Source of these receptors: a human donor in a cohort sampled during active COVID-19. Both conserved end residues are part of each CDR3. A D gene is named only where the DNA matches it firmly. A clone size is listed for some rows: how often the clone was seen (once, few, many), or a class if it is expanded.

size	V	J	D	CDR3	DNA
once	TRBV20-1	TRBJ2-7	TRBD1	CSASRTQGANPSYEQYF	TGCAGTGCTAGTCGTACCCAGGGGGCGAATCCCTCGTACGAGCAGTACTTC
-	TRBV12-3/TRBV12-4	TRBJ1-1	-	CASGVYTEAFF	TGTGCCAGCGGAGTGTACACTGAAGCTTTCTTT
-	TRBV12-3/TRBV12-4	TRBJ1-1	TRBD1	CASNEGAHTEAFF	TGTGCCAGCAATGAGGGGGCGCATACTGAAGCTTTCTTT
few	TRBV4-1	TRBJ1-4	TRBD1	CASSLRDRGLEKLFF	TGCGCCAGCAGCCTCCGGGACAGGGGGCTTGAAAAACTGTTTTTT
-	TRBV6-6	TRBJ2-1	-	CASSYGLANNEQFF	TGTGCCAGCAGTTACGGGCTAGCTAACAATGAGCAGTTCTTC
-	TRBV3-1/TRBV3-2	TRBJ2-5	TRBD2	CASSQPGLARYYQETQYF	TGTGCCAGCAGCCAACCGGGACTAGCGAGATACTACCAAGAGACCCAGTACTTC
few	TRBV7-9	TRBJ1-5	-	CASSLGQNQPQHF	TGTGCCAGCAGCTTAGGACAGAATCAGCCCCAGCATTTT
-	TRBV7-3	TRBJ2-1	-	CASSPGTSRNEQFF	TGTGCCAGCAGCCCCGGGACTTCACGCAATGAGCAGTTCTTC
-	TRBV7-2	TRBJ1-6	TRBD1	CASSLTGVSPLHF	TGTGCCAGCAGCTTAACAGGGGTATCACCCCTCCACTTT
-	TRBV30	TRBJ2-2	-	CAWRLVGNTGELFF	TGTGCCTGGAGACTTGTCGGGAACACCGGGGAGCTGTTTTTT
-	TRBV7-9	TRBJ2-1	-	CASSDPGLLNEQFF	TGTGCCAGCAGCGACCCGGGACTTTTGAATGAGCAGTTCTTC
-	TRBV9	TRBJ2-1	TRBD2	CASSVDGTIYNEQFF	TGTGCCAGCAGCGTAGACGGGACTATCTACAATGAGCAGTTCTTC
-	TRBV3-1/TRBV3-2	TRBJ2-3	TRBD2	CASSQVWPASGRSDTQYF	TGTGCCAGCAGCCAAGTTTGGCCAGCTAGCGGGAGGTCAGATACGCAGTATTTT
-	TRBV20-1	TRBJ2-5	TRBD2	CSASIAGGPSGFLETQYF	TGCAGTGCTAGTATCGCGGGAGGGCCATCCGGATTTCTAGAGACCCAGTACTTC
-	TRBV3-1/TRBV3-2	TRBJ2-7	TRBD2	CASSQDGVKRELPKTYEQYF	TGTGCCAGCAGCCAAGATGGGGTTAAGCGGGAGCTCCCCAAAACCTACGAGCAGTACTTC
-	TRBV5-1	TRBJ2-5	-	CASSLEGGEAETQYF	TGCGCCAGCAGCTTGGAGGGCGGGGAGGCAGAGACCCAGTACTTC
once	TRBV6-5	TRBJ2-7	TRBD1	CASSRQGALSEQYF	TGTGCCAGCAGCCGACAGGGGGCGCTGTCCGAGCAGTACTTC
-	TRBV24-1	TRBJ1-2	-	CATSDSTVNGYTF	TGTGCCACCAGTGACTCGACTGTTAATGGCTACACCTTC
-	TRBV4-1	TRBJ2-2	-	CASSQEDWSNTGELFF	TGCGCCAGCAGCCAAGAAGACTGGTCGAACACCGGGGAGCTGTTTTTT
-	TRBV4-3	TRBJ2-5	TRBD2	CASSPGVAGGKTQYF	TGCGCCAGCAGCCCTGGGGTAGCGGGAGGGAAGACCCAGTACTTC
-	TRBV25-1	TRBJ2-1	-	CASSDGRGRNEQFF	TGTGCCAGCAGTGACGGGAGAGGTAGGAATGAGCAGTTCTTC
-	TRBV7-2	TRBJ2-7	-	CASSLVARDSYEQYF	TGTGCCAGCAGCTTAGTCGCGCGGGACTCCTACGAGCAGTACTTC
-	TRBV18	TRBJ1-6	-	CASSFSSPGFNNSPLHF	TGTGCCAGCTCCTTCAGTTCTCCGGGATTTAATAATTCACCCCTCCACTTT
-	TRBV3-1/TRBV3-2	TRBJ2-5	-	CASSQDRSRQETQYF	TGTGCCAGCAGCCAAGATAGGTCCAGGCAAGAGACCCAGTACTTC
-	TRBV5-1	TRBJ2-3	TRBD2	CASSFRREERSTQYF	TGCGCCAGCAGCTTTAGGCGGGAGGAACGGTCTACGCAGTATTTT
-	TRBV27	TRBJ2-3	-	CASSWARRETDTQYF	TGTGCCAGCAGTTGGGCTCGACGGGAAACAGATACGCAGTATTTT
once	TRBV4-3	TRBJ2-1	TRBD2	CASSQDPPSGNEQFF	TGCGCCAGCAGCCAAGATCCGCCTAGCGGCAATGAGCAGTTCTTC
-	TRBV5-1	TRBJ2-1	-	CASSLRGEQFF	TGCGCCAGCAGCTTGAGGGGTGAGCAGTTCTTC
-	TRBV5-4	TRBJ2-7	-	CASSSLQGSYEQYF	TGTGCCAGCAGCTCGTTACAGGGATCCTACGAGCAGTACTTC
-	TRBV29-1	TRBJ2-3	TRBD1	CSVEEGDRSDTQYF	TGCAGCGTTGAAGAAGGGGACAGGTCAGATACGCAGTATTTT
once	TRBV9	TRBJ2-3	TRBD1	CASTRGLSTDTQYF	TGTGCCAGCACGAGGGGGCTAAGCACAGATACGCAGTATTTT
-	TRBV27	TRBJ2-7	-	CASSPTVWSEQYF	TGTGCCAGCAGCCCCACGGTGTGGTCCGAGCAGTACTTC
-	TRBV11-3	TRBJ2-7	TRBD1	CASSPGTGDEQYF	TGTGCCAGCAGCCCCGGGACAGGGGACGAGCAGTACTTC
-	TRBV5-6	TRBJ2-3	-	CASRAPGVHTQYF	TGTGCCAGCAGGGCCCCGGGAGTGCATACGCAGTATTTT
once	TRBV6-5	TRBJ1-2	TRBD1	CASLPQGAHYGYTF	TGTGCCAGCTTACCCCAGGGGGCTCACTATGGCTACACCTTC
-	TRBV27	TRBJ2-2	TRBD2	CASSLHYPSGIQGGELFF	TGTGCCAGCAGTCTCCACTACCCTAGCGGGATTCAAGGCGGGGAGCTGTTTTTT
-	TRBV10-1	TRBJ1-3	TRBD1	CASRRDRGPGNTIYF	TGCGCCAGCAGACGGGACAGGGGACCTGGAAACACCATATATTTT
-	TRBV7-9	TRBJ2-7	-	CASSSPRVGDSYEQYF	TGTGCCAGCAGCTCCCCCCGGGTCGGGGATTCCTACGAGCAGTACTTC
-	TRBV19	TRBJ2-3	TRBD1	CASGTGGTDTQYF	TGTGCCAGCGGGACAGGGGGAACAGATACGCAGTATTTT
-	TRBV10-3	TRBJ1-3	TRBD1	CAISESGTAGNTIYF	TGTGCCATCAGTGAGTCTGGGACAGCTGGAAACACCATATATTTT